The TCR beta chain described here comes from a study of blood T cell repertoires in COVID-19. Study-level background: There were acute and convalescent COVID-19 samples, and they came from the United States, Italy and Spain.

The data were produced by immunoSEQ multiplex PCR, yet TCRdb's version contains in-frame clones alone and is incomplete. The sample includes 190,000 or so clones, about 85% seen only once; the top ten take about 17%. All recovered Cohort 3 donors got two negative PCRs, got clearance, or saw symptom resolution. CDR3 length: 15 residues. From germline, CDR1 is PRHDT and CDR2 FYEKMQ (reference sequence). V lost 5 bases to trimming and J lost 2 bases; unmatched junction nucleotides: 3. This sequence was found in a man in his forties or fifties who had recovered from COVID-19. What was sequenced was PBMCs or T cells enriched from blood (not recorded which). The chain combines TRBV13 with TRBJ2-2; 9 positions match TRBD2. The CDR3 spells CASSRLAVNTGELFF. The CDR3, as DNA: TGTGCCAGCAGCCGACTAGCGGTAAACACCGGGGAGCTGTTTTTT.